The 25 T cell receptor beta chains given below trace back to one sample, sequenced in a study of T cell changes during pregnancy in multiple sclerosis. Libraries were prepared by immunoSEQ multiplex PCR; TCRdb keeps only in-frame clonotypes and omits some of them. Of tens of thousands of clones listed, approximately 90% are singletons. The sample consisted of peripheral blood, taken in the first trimester of pregnancy. The source of these receptors is a female donor with multiple sclerosis, enrolled in a pregnancy study.

The chain is built from TRBV11-2 and TRBJ2-4, with D possibly TRBD2 on 5 matching bases. The V gene's germline CDR1 is SGHAT and CDR2 FQNNGV. The ends were cut back, 4 bases at V and 0 bases at J, with 10 bases in the middle. The CDR3 has 15 amino acids. The CDR3 here is CASSSVASAKNIQYF. The CDR3 region has the DNA TGTGCCAGCAGCTCAGTAGCGTCAGCCAAAAACATTCAGTACTTC.

This chain links TRBV6-1 with TRBJ2-3, with 8 bases matching TRBD2. CDR1 MNHNS and CDR2 SASEGT come from the germline V gene. The CDR3 has 15 residues. V lost 8 bases to trimming and J lost 5 bases; unmatched junction nucleotides: 12. The CDR3 region is CASPPLAEGIDTQYF. The CDR3 DNA reads as TGTGCCAGCCCACCACTAGCGGAGGGGATAGATACGCAGTATTTT.

The V and J genes are TRBV10-2 and TRBJ2-1; 12 bases fit TRBD2. Germline values: CDR1 WSHSY, CDR2 SAAADI. With V trimmed by 6 bases and J by 7 bases, 7 bases remained unmatched. This CDR3 spans 15 amino acids. The CDR3 bases are TGCGCCAGCAGGGGACTAGCGGGCTCTGCTAATGAGCAGTTCTTC. Amino acid sequence: CASRGLAGSANEQFF.

This clone was seen once. The chain carries TRBV5-1 and TRBJ2-7; TRBD1 matches 8 bases. V lost 4 bases and J lost 3; bases outside the gene matches: 9. Per the germline V gene, CDR1 is SGHRS and CDR2 is YFSETQ. The CDR3 contains 15 residues. The DNA for the CDR3 is TGCGCCAGCAGCGTGACAGGACAGGGCTTCTACGAGCAGTACTTC. Encoded protein: CASSVTGQGFYEQYF.

This rearrangement joins TRBV27 to TRBJ2-7; the D gene is possibly TRBD1 (7 bases). V was shortened by 5 bases and J by 5 bases, with 19 bases between the two germline ends. In germline, CDR1 is MNHEY, CDR2 SMNVEV (reference sequence). The CDR3 runs 15 residues. CDR3 sequence: CASSAIDREDHEQYF. The CDR3 DNA is TGTGCCAGCAGTGCAATAGACAGGGAGGACCACGAGCAGTACTTC.

This chain connects TRBV9 to TRBJ2-1, with 8 bases aligning to TRBD2. This CDR3 is 19 amino acids long. V was clipped by 0 bases and J by 0 bases; unmatched bases: 11. Germline assignment: CDR1 SGDLS and CDR2 YYNGEE. CDR3 in amino acids: CASSVDQGLVMTSYNEQFF. The CDR3 DNA reads TGTGCCAGCAGCGTAGACCAGGGACTAGTTATGACCTCCTACAATGAGCAGTTCTTC.

The chain employs TRBV29-1 and TRBJ1-1, with D possibly being TRBD1 (5 bases). Germline CDR1 is SQVTM and CDR2 is ANQGSEA. The V and J ends lost 1 base and 9 bases respectively, with 15 bases between them. This CDR3 has 13 amino acids. The CDR3 sequence is CSVEGSGGNQAFF. In nucleotides, the CDR3 is TGCAGCGTTGAAGGGAGCGGGGGAAATCAAGCTTTCTTT.

The J gene is TRBJ1-2, the V gene TRBV2; 10 bases match TRBD1. Germline loops: CDR1 SNHLY, CDR2 FYNNEI. Germline trimming cut 9 bases from V and 7 bases from J; bases unmatched to any gene: 14. CDR3 length: 15 amino acids. This CDR3 reads CARRTSGQGSGGYTF. The CDR3 nucleotides are TGTGCCAGACGAACGTCGGGACAGGGGTCTGGTGGCTACACCTTC.

This clone was counted once. The genes are TRBV2 and TRBJ2-4, with D tentatively TRBD1 (6 bases). V was trimmed by 2 bases and J by 0 bases, leaving 20 bases between them. CDR1 is SNHLY and CDR2 is FYNNEI in the germline V gene. CDR3 length equals 19 residues. CDR3 amino acids: CASSERGYGQASAKNIQYF. The CDR3 coding sequence is TGTGCCAGCAGTGAAAGGGGGTATGGCCAAGCATCAGCCAAAAACATTCAGTACTTC.

CDR3 protein: CAISESGGTYEQYF. The CDR3 nucleotides read TGTGCCATCAGTGAGTCCGGCGGGACCTACGAGCAGTACTTC. The chain uses TRBV10-3 and TRBJ2-7; perhaps TRBD2 as D (6 bases). V was cut by 0 bases and J by 2 bases, with 8 bases left in between. Germline V gene lookup returns CDR1 ENHRY and CDR2 SYGVKD. The length of the CDR3 is 14 residues.

The chain uses TRBV28 and TRBJ2-7; the match to TRBD2 covers 7 bases. CDR3 length equals 15 residues. CDR1 is MDHEN and CDR2 is SYDVKM in the germline V gene. The J segment lost 0 bases and the V segment lost 1 base, leaving 3 bases of the junction unmatched. The CDR3 loop reads CASSLSRLASYEQYF. The CDR3 nucleotides are TGTGCCAGCAGTTTATCGAGACTAGCCTCCTACGAGCAGTACTTC.

In its sample, this clone was seen once. V and J are TRBV29-1 and TRBJ2-3, with 7 bases that match TRBD1. The CDR3 has 15 amino acids. In germline, CDR1 is SQVTM, CDR2 ANQGSEA. The junction had 6 bases not matched to a gene; V was cut back by 1 base and J by 2 bases. CDR3 sequence reads: CSVEGTGTLTDTQYF. CDR3 in DNA: TGCAGCGTTGAAGGGACAGGTACACTCACAGATACGCAGTATTTT.

The V gene is TRBV7-2, the J gene TRBJ2-7; weak D call: TRBD2 (6 bases). The CDR3 is 15 amino acids. Germline V gene lookup returns CDR1 SGHTA and CDR2 FQGNSA. V lost 1 base, J lost 5 bases, and 15 bases lay in between. CDR3 loop: CASSLVSRDSNEQYF. The CDR3 DNA is TGTGCCAGCAGCTTAGTTTCGCGGGACTCGAACGAGCAGTACTTC.

The chain uses TRBV21-1 and TRBJ2-1; TRBD2 was called by the table and not checked on the DNA. TRBV21-1 is annotated as a pseudogene. The CDR3 covers 17 residues. Written as DNA, the CDR3 is TGTGCCAGCAGCAAAGCTCTCGGACTGGGAGGTTACAATGAGCAGTTCTTC. This gives the protein CASSKALGLGGYNEQFF.

This rearrangement joins TRBV7-6 to TRBJ1-4; maybe TRBD1 (6 bases). The CDR3 sequence is 15 residues long. Trimming pared 3 bases from V and 7 bases from J, leaving 15 bases between. The germline CDR1 and CDR2 sequences are SGHVS and FNYEAQ. This CDR3 reads CASSFGPSTGEKLFF. The CDR3 DNA sequence: TGTGCCAGCAGCTTCGGACCTTCGACAGGTGAAAAACTGTTTTTT.

The gene calls are TRBV9 and TRBJ1-2, with 8 nucleotides matching TRBD1. The CDR3 covers 16 residues. J gave up 3 bases and V 4 bases, and 11 bases lay outside the gene matches. The V gene's germline CDR1 is SGDLS and CDR2 YYNGEE. This CDR3 is CASSPRTGIYDYGYTF. CDR3 nucleotides: TGTGCCAGCAGCCCAAGGACAGGGATATATGACTATGGCTACACCTTC.

The chain combines TRBV28 with TRBJ1-2; tentatively, D is TRBD1 (6 bases). The CDR3 length is 14 residues. V lost 8 bases and J lost 2, with 15 bases in between. Germline CDR1 and CDR2: MDHEN and SYDVKM. CDR3 bases: TGTGCCAGCCAAGGGGGAACGATAAACTATGGCTACACCTTC. It is translated as CASQGGTINYGYTF.

V is TRBV30 and J is TRBJ2-1; TRBD2 might be the D (6 bases). The germline V and J ends were trimmed by 3 bases and 7 bases, with 22 bases remaining between them. The CDR3 extends over 16 amino acids. Germline CDR1 and CDR2: GTSNPN and SVGIG (reference sequence). For the CDR3, the DNA is TGTGCCTGGAGCCGACTAAAGACTAGTACAACTAATGAGCAGTTCTTC. Protein product: CAWSRLKTSTTNEQFF.

A single count supports this clone. The genes are TRBV28 and TRBJ2-7, with 15 nucleotides matching TRBD2. In germline, CDR1 is MDHEN, CDR2 SYDVKM. The J segment lost 3 bases and the V segment lost 7 bases, leaving 13 bases of the junction unmatched. The CDR3 is 18 residues long. The chain's CDR3 is CASNLGGLAGGYSYEQYF. In DNA, the CDR3 is TGTGCCAGCAACCTTGGGGGACTAGCGGGAGGTTACAGCTACGAGCAGTACTTC.

The chain combines TRBV27 with TRBJ2-3, with 12 nucleotides matching TRBD2. The V gene's germline CDR1 is MNHEY and CDR2 SMNVEV (reference sequence). The CDR3 sequence is 15 residues long. V lost 8 bases, J lost 7 bases, and 10 bases stayed unmatched. The CDR3, as DNA: TGTGCCAGCGGGGAGACTAGCGGGAGTACAAATACGCAGTATTTT. This sequence encodes CASGETSGSTNTQYF.

The rearrangement links TRBV7-9 to TRBJ1-2, with D uncertain. The CDR3 is made up of 14 amino acids. Per the germline V gene, CDR1 is SEHNR and CDR2 is FQNEAQ (reference sequence). V lost 1 base and J lost 0, with 6 bases in between. The DNA for the CDR3 is TGTGCCAGCAGCTTAGGAGTTCCTAACTATGGCTACACCTTC. The encoded protein is CASSLGVPNYGYTF.

This clone was seen just once. J is TRBJ1-1 and V is TRBV30; TRBD1 is a possible D gene (5 bases). There are 14 residues in the CDR3. V was pared by 0 bases and J by 5 bases, with 13 bases between. Germline-derived CDR1 and CDR2 are GTSNPN and SVGIG (reference sequence). The CDR3 spells CAWSVVQGVTEAFF. CDR3 sequence (DNA): TGTGCCTGGAGTGTAGTTCAGGGCGTGACTGAAGCTTTCTTT.

The chain is built from TRBV7-9 and TRBJ2-5; TRBD1 aligns across 7 bases. The CDR3 sequence is 15 residues long. V was clipped by 7 bases and J by 4 bases; unmatched bases: 12. Germline CDR1 reads SEHNR; CDR2 reads FQNEAQ (reference sequence). CDR3 sequence (DNA): TGTGCCAGCATCCTCCTGGGGCAGGGGGTAGAGACCCAGTACTTC. The encoded protein is CASILLGQGVETQYF.

The V call is TRBV18, the J call TRBJ2-7, with a tentative D call TRBD2 (5 bases). Germline CDR1 and CDR2: KGHSH and LQKENI. V lost 1 base and J 0 bases, leaving 13 bases between the germline ends. CDR3 length: 16 residues. The CDR3 DNA reads TGTGCCAGCTCACCACTCCCGGGGTCTACCTCCTACGAGCAGTACTTC. It is translated as CASSPLPGSTSYEQYF.

This chain connects TRBV4-1 to TRBJ2-7; TRBD2 matches at 8 bases. V was clipped by 0 bases and J by 2 bases; unmatched bases: 3. The CDR3 loop spans 15 amino acids. Germline V gene data show CDR1 as MGHRA and CDR2 as YSYEKL. The CDR3 nucleotides are TGCGCCAGCAGCCAAGAACCAGCGGGAGCCTACGAGCAGTACTTC. The encoded protein is CASSQEPAGAYEQYF.